These T cell receptor beta chains were read from a single sample in a study of blood T cell repertoires in COVID-19. The protocol was immunoSEQ multiplex PCR, while the TCRdb copy is restricted to in-frame clones and leaves out a portion. This sample carries about 160,000 clones, approximately 82% of them seen once, and the ten largest clones take around a sixth. Input material: PBMCs or T cells enriched from blood (not recorded which). The receptors here all came from a man in his sixties who had recovered from COVID-19. Both conserved end residues are part of each CDR3. The order of the fields is V gene, J gene, D gene, clone size, CDR3 DNA, CDR3 protein. A D gene is named only where the DNA matches it firmly. Only some rows state a clone size, as once, few, many or a class for expanded clones.

TRBV6-6	TRBJ1-5	TRBD1	-	TGTGCCAGCAGCCCACTATTTACCGCCGGACAGGGAACCGATAGCAATCAGCCCCAGCATTTT	CASSPLFTAGQGTDSNQPQHF
TRBV30	TRBJ1-1	-	-	TGTGCCTGGAGTGTACCAGGTCCAACGAACACTGAAGCTTTCTTT	CAWSVPGPTNTEAFF
TRBV6-1	TRBJ1-3	TRBD1	-	TGTGCCAGCAAGACAGGGTCTAGAAACACCATATATTTT	CASKTGSRNTIYF
TRBV18	TRBJ2-7	-	-	TGTGCCAGCTCACCACTTGGGGGGGCCTCGAACGAGCAGTACTTC	CASSPLGGASNEQYF
TRBV6-5	TRBJ1-1	TRBD1	-	TGTGCCAGCAGGGACCGGGACAGGGTTAACACTGAAGCTTTCTTT	CASRDRDRVNTEAFF
TRBV7-9	TRBJ1-1	-	-	TGTGCCAGCAGCCCAGGGGTGGACACTGAAGCTTTCTTT	CASSPGVDTEAFF
TRBV5-1	TRBJ1-6	-	-	TGCGCCAGCAGCTTGGTCATAGATAATTCACCCCTCCACTTT	CASSLVIDNSPLHF
TRBV28	TRBJ1-2	-	few	TGTGCCAGCAGGCCCAGCGCAATTTATGGCTACACCTTC	CASRPSAIYGYTF
TRBV9	TRBJ2-1	TRBD2	-	TGTGCCAGCAGCGTAACTAGCGGGGACAAGCAGTTCTTC	CASSVTSGDKQFF
TRBV29-1	TRBJ1-1	-	-	TGCAGCGTTCCAGGGTGGGGGAACACTGAAGCTTTCTTT	CSVPGWGNTEAFF
TRBV6-5	TRBJ2-2	TRBD1	once	TGTGCCAGCAGTTTGCGGGACAGGGGGCCCGGGGAGCTGTTTTTT	CASSLRDRGPGELFF
TRBV2	TRBJ1-1	-	-	TGTGCCAGCAGTGGCCGTGGCCGAGGGTACTTCTTT	CASSGRGRGYFF
TRBV10-1	TRBJ2-1	-	-	TGCGCCAGCAGTGGGCTAGCCCCATGCAATGAGCAGTTCTTC	CASSGLAPCNEQFF
TRBV9	TRBJ1-3	-	-	TGTGCCAGCAGTATTACAGGGTCCGACTCTGGAAACACCATATATTTT	CASSITGSDSGNTIYF
TRBV18	TRBJ2-7	TRBD1	-	TGTGCCAGCTCAGCGAGGGACAGTGAGTACGAGCAGTACTTC	CASSARDSEYEQYF
TRBV14	TRBJ2-7	-	-	TGTGCCAGCAGCCAAGGAGGCTACGAGCAGTACTTC	CASSQGGYEQYF
TRBV6-2/TRBV6-3	TRBJ2-7	TRBD2	-	TGTGCCAGCAGTCCGCCGGGACTAGCGGGAGTCGAGCAGTACTTC	CASSPPGLAGVEQYF
TRBV3-1/TRBV3-2	TRBJ2-6	TRBD2	-	TGTGCCAGCAGCAAACACTCGACTAGCGGGAGTACTGGGGCCAACGTCCTGACTTTC	CASSKHSTSGSTGANVLTF
TRBV5-1	TRBJ2-7	-	few	TGCGCCAGCAGCTTGGGACTGCCTCGCTCCTACGAGCAGTACTTC	CASSLGLPRSYEQYF
TRBV28	TRBJ2-7	-	-	TGTGCCAGCAGTTCCACAGGGTGGACCTACGAGCAGTACTTC	CASSSTGWTYEQYF
TRBV3-1/TRBV3-2	TRBJ2-7	-	-	TGTGCCAGCAGCCACACAGGTTCTCCCTACGAGCAGTACTTC	CASSHTGSPYEQYF
TRBV7-6	TRBJ2-3	-	once	TGTGCCAGCAGGCGGTTGATTAGCACAGATACGCAGTATTTT	CASRRLISTDTQYF
TRBV5-1	TRBJ2-1	TRBD1	-	TGCGCCAGCAGCTTGGCTCCGGGACAGAGTTTCAATGAGCAGTTCTTC	CASSLAPGQSFNEQFF
TRBV3-1/TRBV3-2	TRBJ1-2	-	-	TGTGCCAGCAGCCAAGCGGGAGCTCCCCATGGCTACACCTTC	CASSQAGAPHGYTF
TRBV9	TRBJ1-1	-	once	TGTGCCAGCAGCGTGGGTGGAGCCACTGAAGCTTTCTTT	CASSVGGATEAFF
TRBV3-1/TRBV3-2	TRBJ2-5	-	-	TGTGCCAGCAGCCATCTCGGGACTCACGAACGAGAGACCCAGTACTTC	CASSHLGTHERETQYF
TRBV2	TRBJ1-6	TRBD1	-	TGTGCCAGCAGCCGGGACAGAGTTTATAATTCACCCCTCCACTTT	CASSRDRVYNSPLHF
TRBV28	TRBJ1-1	-	-	TGTGCCAGCAGTCCCCCCAGGACAGATACGAACACTGAAGCTTTCTTT	CASSPPRTDTNTEAFF
TRBV19	TRBJ1-2	TRBD1	-	TGTGCCAGTTCCCAGGGGGCAAGGGGCTACACCTTC	CASSQGARGYTF
TRBV5-6	TRBJ2-7	-	few	TGTGCCAGCACCTCGGACACGACCTACGAGCAGTACTTC	CASTSDTTYEQYF
TRBV15	TRBJ2-2	-	-	TGTGCCACCAGCAGAGCAGAAATCAACGTCGGGGAGCTGTTTTTT	CATSRAEINVGELFF